The 19 T cell receptor beta chains presented below share a single source sample, sequenced in a study of immune evolution from preneoplasia to lung adenocarcinoma. Sequencing used immunoSEQ multiplex PCR; TCRdb keeps in-frame clones, though not all of them. The data show more than 15,000 clones, around nine tenths seen once. The sequenced material came from FFPE invasive lung adenocarcinoma tissue. These TCRs come from a person aged 65 to 79 with invasive lung adenocarcinoma.

This clone occurred once. The chain combines TRBV5-1 with TRBJ2-2, with D possibly TRBD2 on 5 matching bases. With 0 bases removed from V and 3 bases from J, the gap between germline ends came to 12 bases. Per germline, CDR1 SGHRS and CDR2 YFSETQ. This CDR3 spans 16 amino acids. The CDR3 spells CASSLALVGDTGELFF. The CDR3 DNA sequence: TGCGCCAGCAGCTTGGCACTAGTCGGGGACACCGGGGAGCTGTTTTTT.

The gene calls are TRBV2 and TRBJ2-7, with D perhaps assigned TRBD1 or TRBD2 (6 bases each). V lost 6 bases and J 2 bases, leaving 11 bases between the germline ends. Germline loops: CDR1 SNHLY, CDR2 FYNNEI. The CDR3 is made up of 13 amino acids. In DNA, the CDR3 is TGTGCCAGCAGAAGGGGGGTCCCCTACGAGCAGTACTTC. The encoded protein is CASRRGVPYEQYF. The full variable domain, in which reference TRBV2 and TRBJ2-7 provide the parts outside the CDR3, is EPEVTQTPSHQVTQMGQEVILRCVPISNHLYFYWYRQILGQKVEFLVSFYNNEISEKSEIFDDQFSVERPDGSNFTLKIRSTKLEDSAMYFCASRRGVPYEQYFGPGTRLTVT.

The chain recombines TRBV7-9 with TRBJ2-7; TRBD2 agrees at 12 bases. Per germline, CDR1 SEHNR and CDR2 FQNEAQ (reference sequence). V lost 5 bases, J lost 2 bases, and 7 bases stayed unmatched. The CDR3 totals 16 residues. CDR3 in DNA: TGTGCCAGCAGCAATTTTCTAGCGGGGGGGACCTACGAGCAGTACTTC. This encodes CASSNFLAGGTYEQYF.

The chain couples TRBV28 to TRBJ2-3; 13 bases agree with TRBD2. Trimming removed 3 bases from V and 5 bases from J; junction bases left unmatched: 14. Germline lookup yields CDR1 MDHEN and CDR2 SYDVKM. CDR3 length equals 19 residues. For the CDR3, the DNA is TGTGCCAGCAGTTTTCCCACTAGCGGGAGGGCCCGGGCTAGAGATACGCAGTATTTT. Protein product: CASSFPTSGRARARDTQYF.

The J gene is TRBJ1-1, the V gene TRBV19; D remains unclear. CDR3 length equals 12 residues. Germline V lookup: CDR1 LNHDA, CDR2 SQIVND (reference sequence). V lost 9 bases and J 3 bases, leaving 11 bases between the germline ends. The CDR3, as DNA: TGTGCCAGCTTTGCTCGATACACTGAAGCTTTCTTT. The encoded protein is CASFARYTEAFF.

CDR3 residues: CASSLRRSGNTIYF. Here the CDR3 DNA reads TGTGCCAGCAGCCTCCGTCGCTCTGGAAACACCATATATTTT. The chain recombines TRBV2 with TRBJ1-3, with D uncertain. V dropped 6 bases and J dropped 0 bases, with 9 bases sitting between them. This CDR3 has 14 residues. Germline V CDR1 and CDR2: SNHLY, FYNNEI. Using reference TRBV2 and TRBJ1-3 for the parts outside the CDR3, the full variable domain is EPEVTQTPSHQVTQMGQEVILRCVPISNHLYFYWYRQILGQKVEFLVSFYNNEISEKSEIFDDQFSVERPDGSNFTLKIRSTKLEDSAMYFCASSLRRSGNTIYFGEGSWLTVV.

V usage is TRBV27 and J usage is TRBJ2-2, with 8 bases fitting TRBD2. The CDR3 spans 16 residues. The trim removed 3 bases at V and 2 bases at J, leaving 5 bases unmatched. Germline assignment: CDR1 MNHEY and CDR2 SMNVEV (reference sequence). CDR3 coding DNA: TGTGCCAGCAGTTTGACAGCGGGGGTCAACACCGGGGAGCTGTTTTTT. Its protein is CASSLTAGVNTGELFF.

The rearrangement uses TRBV11-2 and TRBJ2-7; D might be TRBD2 (5 bases). There are 14 residues in the CDR3. CDR1 and CDR2 from the germline V gene are SGHAT and FQNNGV. The V and J ends lost 2 bases and 2 bases respectively, with 10 bases between them. The CDR3 coding sequence is TGTGCCAGCAGCTTACCCGGGAACCCCTACGAGCAGTACTTC. Translating gives CASSLPGNPYEQYF.

The rearrangement joins TRBV30 to TRBJ1-4; D gene ambiguous. V was cut by 0 bases and J by 8 bases, with 4 bases left in between. The CDR3 has 11 residues. Germline CDR1 is GTSNPN and CDR2 is SVGIG (reference sequence). CDR3 coding DNA: TGTGCCTGGAGTGTTAACGAAAAACTGTTTTTT. It translates to CAWSVNEKLFF.

The chain uses TRBV28 and TRBJ1-2; TRBD1 agrees at 7 bases. Trimming at V came to 4 bases and at J to 5 bases, leaving 4 bases not matched to a gene. The CDR3 is 13 amino acids. Germline CDR1 reads MDHEN; CDR2 reads SYDVKM. The CDR3 region is CASSSGTDYGYTF. Here the CDR3 DNA reads TGTGCCAGCAGTTCCGGGACAGATTATGGCTACACCTTC.

The rearrangement links TRBV6-1 to TRBJ2-7; possibly TRBD1 or TRBD2 for D (6 bases each). The CDR3 is made up of 15 amino acids. V lost 1 base, J lost 6 bases, and 16 bases lay in between. CDR1 and CDR2 (germline): MNHNS, SASEGT. The chain's CDR3 is CASSEVPGAVREQYF. The CDR3 bases are TGTGCCAGCAGTGAAGTTCCGGGGGCAGTTCGCGAGCAGTACTTC.

The chain couples TRBV4-2 to TRBJ2-7; 8 bases are a match to TRBD2. The trim removed 3 bases at V and 5 bases at J, leaving 12 bases unmatched. Germline values: CDR1 LGHNA, CDR2 YNFKEQ. CDR3 size: 16 residues. The CDR3 sequence is CASSQTGTSLAHEQYF. CDR3 nucleotide sequence: TGTGCCAGCAGCCAGACCGGGACTAGTTTAGCTCACGAGCAGTACTTC.

The CDR3 DNA reads as TGTGCCAGCACTCTTCCCCGGGACGGTTTTTGGGGGGGTGGCTACACCTTC. Translation gives CASTLPRDGFWGGGYTF. The J gene is TRBJ1-2, the V gene TRBV25-1; D is possibly TRBD1 (5 bases). The germline CDR1 and CDR2 sequences are MGHDK and SYGVNS. This CDR3 spans 17 amino acids. Trimming cost V 7 bases and J 7 bases, with 28 bases left between them.

Judged by abundance, this clone is medium-sized (0.01 to 0.1%). The chain is built from TRBV19 and TRBJ1-2; TRBD1 aligns across 7 bases. Losses at the gene ends were 4 bases for V and 3 bases for J; bases not matched to a gene: 5. CDR3 length equals 14 residues. Looked up from germline, CDR1 is LNHDA and CDR2 is SQIVND (reference sequence). The CDR3 sequence is CASSSIDRDYGYTF. DNA for the CDR3: TGTGCCAGTAGTAGCATCGACAGGGACTATGGCTACACCTTC.

The chain employs TRBV6-1 and TRBJ1-5, with no clear D. CDR3 length: 15 residues. V lost 6 bases and J lost 0, with 12 bases in between. Germline V gene data show CDR1 as MNHNS and CDR2 as SASEGT. CDR3 sequence reads: CASRVQEDSNQPQHF. CDR3 DNA sequence: TGTGCCAGCAGAGTCCAGGAGGATAGCAATCAGCCCCAGCATTTT.

The chain uses TRBV7-9 and TRBJ1-5; D remains unclear. This CDR3 has 16 amino acids. V lost 1 base, J lost 9 bases, and 19 bases lay in between. Germline V gives CDR1 SEHNR, CDR2 FQNEAQ (reference sequence). CDR3 sequence: CASSLVREVGEGPQHF. The CDR3 bases are TGTGCCAGCAGCTTAGTGCGGGAGGTGGGTGAGGGGCCCCAGCATTTT.

The chain has TRBV11-2 and TRBJ2-7, with 9 bases matching TRBD1. There are 16 residues in the CDR3. Germline trimming cut 0 bases from V and 4 bases from J; bases unmatched to any gene: 7. Germline V gives CDR1 SGHAT, CDR2 FQNNGV. Here the CDR3 DNA reads TGTGCCAGCAGCTTAGAGGGACAGGGCAGGATATACGAGCAGTACTTC. Protein sequence: CASSLEGQGRIYEQYF.

The chain employs TRBV9 and TRBJ2-3; no firm D call. This CDR3 spans 15 amino acids. The V gene lost 0 bases and the J gene lost 2 bases, with 10 bases spanning the gap. Germline CDR1 SGDLS, CDR2 YYNGEE. This CDR3 reads CASSVGAVPTDTQYF. The CDR3 coding sequence is TGTGCCAGCAGCGTAGGGGCAGTACCCACAGATACGCAGTATTTT. The whole variable domain, remainder taken from reference TRBV9 and TRBJ2-3, is DSGVTQTPKHLITATGQRVTLRCSPRSGDLSVYWYQQSLDQGLQFLIQYYNGEERAKGNILERFSAQQFPDLHSELNLSSLELGDSALYFCASSVGAVPTDTQYFGPGTRLTVL.

The CDR3 nucleotides read TGTGCTAGTGGTCTATCCTCCGGGACAGGGCACTCTGGGGCCAACGTCCTGACTTTC. This sequence encodes CASGLSSGTGHSGANVLTF. This chain joins TRBV12-5 and TRBJ2-6; 9 positions agree with TRBD1. The trim removed 5 bases at V and 0 bases at J, leaving 11 bases unmatched. CDR3 length: 19 amino acids. Looked up from germline, CDR1 is LGHNT and CDR2 is FRNRAP.